A selection of T cell receptor delta chains follows, all from one sample in a study of γδ T cells in repeated Plasmodium falciparum infection. TCRdb made new clone calls on the multiplex PCR reads using CATT. The sample shows about 57,000 delta-chain clones, over 1.5% of them seen only once. Input material: gamma-delta T cells from blood. These receptors all come from a pool of human donors (malaria-infected and uninfected, not separated). Each CDR3 is given without its conserved first and last residue.

>TRDV1|TRDJ1
ALGERVPWGILDFFRWYTDKLI
>TRDV1|TRDJ1
ALGETGLPTWGYLTDKLI
>TRDV1|TRDJ1
ALGEVWFTYWGFRAYTDKLI
>TRDV1|TRDJ1
ALGEPTKPFSEGVYWGIQGDKLI
>TRDV1|TRDJ1
ALGNTLYWGICTDKLI
>TRDV1|TRDJ1
ALGEPRSPCGDTDKLI
>TRDV1|TRDJ1
ALQLRPSYLLWGIPPYTDKLI
>TRDV1|TRDJ1
ALGEATFSPYRDKLI
>TRDV1|TRDJ1
ALGLPYWGILGYTDKLI
>TRDV3|TRDJ1
ASETWGIRGRDKLI
>TRDV1|TRDJ1
ALGSTKGIWGIRSKLI
>TRDV1|TRDJ1
ALGEPPTGGTYTDKLI
>TRDV1|TRDJ1
ALGAARRPDLAPYTDKLI
>TRDV2|TRDJ1
ACDTVGTGGSTYTDKLI
>TRDV1|TRDJ1
ALGELGFYTDKLI
>TRDV3|TRDJ1
ALKDFLRFFPGGDYTDKLI
>TRDV1|TRDJ1
ALGELAFQPSYRPDKPI
>TRDV1|TRDJ1
ALGDLTVLGDTPWFTTDKLI
>TRDV1|TRDJ1
ALGDSAPGIQYTDKLI
>TRDV1|TRDJ1
ALGETPPLFRAVGTDKLI
>TRDV1|TRDJ1
ALGSPPFLRLGDKLI
>TRDV1|TRDJ1
ALGERVRLKAPGVRYADKLI
>TRDV1|TRDJ1
ALGARFPYTDKLI
>TRDV1|TRDJ1
ALGNFPVLADSLYTDKLI
>TRDV1|TRDJ1
SGELTMGDGTDKLI
>TRDV3|TRDJ1
AFRRIRWGINLSYTDKLI
>TRDV1|TRDJ1
ALGERSPGKLI
>TRDV1|TRDJ1
ALGELPPSLMLPERGLI
>TRDV2|TRDJ1
ACDPLLGPYTDKLI
>TRDV1|TRDJ1
ALGELRAFPKLVKGVYTDKLI
>TRDV1|TRDJ1
ALGDPLGPTKSTGGLNTDKLI
>TRDV1|TRDJ1
ALGESTTRPREGLSDKLI
>TRDV1|TRDJ1
ALGTEGDYHDKLI
>TRDV2|TRDJ1
ACDTVGDHTDKLI
>TRDV1|TRDJ1
ALGVPLRYTDKLI
>TRDV1|TRDJ1
ALGDLPTGYWGLKYTDKLI
>TRDV1|TRDJ1
ALGEPLYTLTTWLGDPTTIHKLI
>TRDV1|TRDJ1
ALGNYHGTTDTDKLI
>TRDV3|TRDJ1
AFPHWGISRTDKLI
>TRDV1|TRDJ1
ALGDNLPPDTDKLI
>TRDV1|TRDJ1
ALGESDWGSFNTLTDKLI
>TRDV1|TRDJ1
ALGAPSGDLGSPGGDKLI
>TRDV1|TRDJ1
APGKPIPPRVPLDKLI